A selection of T cell receptor beta chains follows, all from one sample in a study of radiotherapy plus CTLA-4 blockade in lung cancer. Libraries were prepared by immunoSEQ multiplex PCR; TCRdb keeps only in-frame clonotypes and omits some of them. The sample holds around 90,000 clones, about 83% seen once. Specimen: peripheral blood, collected from a patient treated with radiotherapy plus ipilimumab. Receptor source: a human donor with non-small cell lung cancer who had stable disease on radiotherapy plus ipilimumab. Both conserved end residues are part of each CDR3. A D gene is named only where the DNA matches it firmly. Clone sizes are given selectively: once, few, many, or a class where the clone is expanded.

J,D,V,size,CDR3,DNA
TRBJ2-1,-,TRBV6-1,few,CASSVQGLAEEQFF,TGTGCCAGCAGTGTACAGGGTCTAGCGGAAGAGCAGTTCTTC
TRBJ2-1,-,TRBV19,-,CASSIVDNEQFF,TGTGCCAGTAGTATAGTTGACAATGAGCAGTTCTTC
TRBJ1-1,TRBD1,TRBV6-1,-,CAIRGTGLAEAFF,TGTGCCATCAGAGGGACAGGGCTTGCTGAAGCTTTCTTT
TRBJ2-3,-,TRBV28,-,CASSLEFRREKQYF,TGTGCCAGCAGTTTAGAGTTCAGACGGGAGAAGCAGTATTTT
TRBJ1-6,-,TRBV5-1,-,CASSSGQQSPLHF,TGCGCCAGCAGCTCCGGCCAACAATCACCCCTCCACTTT
TRBJ2-1,-,TRBV5-4,-,CASSLGGSGNNEQFF,TGTGCCAGCAGCTTGGGAGGAAGCGGTAACAATGAGCAGTTCTTC
TRBJ2-1,-,TRBV5-1,once,CASSPAAGRNEQFF,TGCGCCAGCAGCCCGGCGGCGGGAAGGAATGAGCAGTTCTTC
TRBJ2-1,-,TRBV18,-,CASSPDGTPHNEQFF,TGTGCCAGCTCACCAGACGGGACACCACACAATGAGCAGTTCTTC
TRBJ1-1,-,TRBV19,-,CASSPPGSTEAFF,TGTGCCAGTAGTCCCCCGGGGAGCACTGAAGCTTTCTTT
TRBJ1-2,-,TRBV7-8,-,CASSLTTTGIPYGYTF,TGTGCCAGCAGCTTAACCACCACAGGGATTCCCTATGGCTACACCTTC
TRBJ1-5,TRBD1,TRBV7-6,-,CASSPGTVHSNQPQHF,TGTGCCAGCAGCCCAGGGACAGTCCATAGCAATCAGCCCCAGCATTTT
TRBJ1-3,-,TRBV28,-,CASSFEGHRISGNTIYF,TGTGCCAGCAGTTTCGAGGGGCACCGAATCTCTGGAAACACCATATATTTT
TRBJ2-7,TRBD1,TRBV28,-,CASRSTGDVYEQYF,TGTGCCAGCAGGTCGACAGGGGATGTCTACGAGCAGTACTTC
TRBJ2-5,TRBD1,TRBV7-9,-,CASSSMTGGETQYF,TGTGCCAGCAGCTCGATGACAGGGGGAGAGACCCAGTACTTC
TRBJ2-7,-,TRBV9,few,CASSVAGWQGEQYF,TGTGCCAGCAGCGTAGCGGGCTGGCAGGGTGAGCAGTACTTC
TRBJ2-7,TRBD2,TRBV28,-,CASSSWGEGYEQYF,TGTGCCAGCAGTTCATGGGGGGAGGGCTACGAGCAGTACTTC
TRBJ1-5,-,TRBV19,few,CASSEWGAQPQHF,TGTGCCAGTAGTGAGTGGGGAGCCCAGCCCCAGCATTTT
TRBJ2-3,-,TRBV5-4,-,CASSSGTDTQYF,TGTGCCAGCAGTAGCGGCACAGATACGCAGTATTTT
TRBJ2-7,TRBD1,TRBV28,-,CASSLTGTGVYEQYF,TGTGCCAGCAGTTTAACGGGGACAGGGGTTTACGAGCAGTACTTC
TRBJ1-5,TRBD1,TRBV19,-,CASSVGQVHQPQHF,TGTGCCAGTAGTGTGGGACAGGTCCATCAGCCCCAGCATTTT
TRBJ1-6,-,TRBV10-3,few,CAISVDGNSPLHF,TGTGCCATCAGTGTGGACGGGAATTCACCCCTCCACTTT
TRBJ2-5,TRBD1,TRBV6-1,-,CASRQGAQYF,TGTGCCAGCAGGCAGGGGGCCCAGTACTTC
TRBJ2-4,TRBD2,TRBV19,-,CATNGIQTSGENIQYF,TGTGCCACAAATGGCATCCAAACTAGCGGGGAAAACATTCAGTACTTC
TRBJ1-1,TRBD1,TRBV19,-,CASSPRRGDRANTEAFF,TGTGCCAGTAGTCCCCGTAGGGGGGACAGGGCGAACACTGAAGCTTTCTTT
TRBJ1-3,-,TRBV7-9,-,CASSLRGGGSGNTIYF,TGTGCCAGCAGCTTACGGGGAGGGGGATCTGGAAACACCATATATTTT
TRBJ1-2,-,TRBV11-2,-,CASSSVEGRARGYTF,TGTGCCAGCAGCTCAGTTGAGGGCAGGGCGAGGGGCTACACCTTC
TRBJ2-7,TRBD1,TRBV2,-,CASSPDREHEQYF,TGTGCCAGCAGCCCGGACAGGGAGCACGAGCAGTACTTC
TRBJ2-3,TRBD2,TRBV7-2,-,CASSPRGSGGATDTQYF,TGTGCCAGCAGCCCGAGGGGTAGCGGGGGCGCCACAGATACGCAGTATTTT
TRBJ1-4,-,TRBV7-6,-,CASSSSGATNEKLFF,TGTGCCAGCAGCTCCTCGGGTGCAACTAATGAAAAACTGTTTTTT
TRBJ2-7,-,TRBV28,-,CASSSPSDTYEQYF,TGTGCCAGCAGCTCCCCCTCTGACACCTACGAGCAGTACTTC
TRBJ1-1,-,TRBV6-5,-,CASTRALATEAFF,TGTGCCAGCACCAGGGCCCTCGCGACTGAAGCTTTCTTT
TRBJ2-1,TRBD2,TRBV5-1,-,CASSWTSGSVNEQFF,TGCGCCAGCAGCTGGACTAGCGGGAGTGTCAATGAGCAGTTCTTC
TRBJ1-2,-,TRBV6-5,-,CASSLMTGSYGYTF,TGTGCCAGCAGTCTAATGACAGGCTCCTATGGCTACACCTTC
TRBJ2-2,-,TRBV9,few,CASSPGTGGGELFF,TGTGCCAGCAGCCCCGGTACCGGCGGCGGGGAGCTGTTTTTT
TRBJ2-3,TRBD2,TRBV18,-,CASSPPGLAGDHTDTQYF,TGTGCCAGCTCACCACCGGGGCTAGCGGGGGACCACACAGATACGCAGTATTTT
TRBJ2-1,-,TRBV21-1,-,CASTFIAGGSYNEQFF,TGTGCCAGCACCTTCATAGCGGGGGGGAGTTACAATGAGCAGTTCTTC
TRBJ1-6,-,TRBV6-5,-,CASSSVPFYSPLHF,TGTGCCAGCAGTTCCGTACCCTTTTATTCACCCCTCCACTTT
TRBJ1-6,-,TRBV27,-,CASSSGGGIGSPLHF,TGTGCCAGCAGTTCCGGTGGGGGCATAGGATCACCCCTCCACTTT
TRBJ2-3,TRBD2,TRBV28,-,CASSWREGGTDTQYF,TGTGCCAGCTCATGGCGGGAGGGAGGCACAGATACGCAGTATTTT
TRBJ1-4,TRBD1,TRBV7-9,-,CASSFGQGEKLFF,TGTGCCAGCAGCTTTGGACAGGGTGAAAAACTGTTTTTT
TRBJ2-3,TRBD2,TRBV6-4,-,CASSYSGGAKDTQYF,TGTGCCAGCAGCTATAGCGGGGGGGCCAAAGATACGCAGTATTTT
TRBJ1-4,TRBD1,TRBV7-8,-,CASSPGGLNEKLFF,TGTGCCAGCAGCCCAGGGGGGTTAAATGAAAAACTGTTTTTT
TRBJ2-7,-,TRBV2,-,CASSHPPGPRGEQYF,TGTGCCAGCAGCCACCCCCCGGGACCCCGGGGCGAGCAGTACTTC
TRBJ1-2,TRBD1,TRBV6-5,few,CASSYSGQGINYGYTF,TGTGCCAGCAGTTACTCCGGACAGGGGATCAACTATGGCTACACCTTC
TRBJ2-2,-,TRBV5-1,-,CASSFLTGAAPNTGELFF,TGCGCCAGCAGCTTTCTCACGGGGGCGGCACCGAACACCGGGGAGCTGTTTTTT
TRBJ2-7,-,TRBV28,-,CASRGRMSSYEQYF,TGTGCCAGCCGGGGACGGATGAGCTCCTACGAGCAGTACTTC